This is a list of T cell receptor beta chains from one sample in a study of blood T cell repertoires in COVID-19. Profiled with immunoSEQ multiplex PCR; TCRdb holds only in-frame clones, not every one. The sample has about 170,000 clones; 70% to 80% are singletons. Material: PBMCs or T cells enriched from blood (not recorded which). The source is a woman in her 70s in a cohort exposed to, infected with or recovered from COVID-19 (not recorded which). Each CDR3 is given with its conserved first and last residue. Fields, in order: V gene, J gene, CDR3 length, D gene, clone size, CDR3 protein. The D gene is left open where the match is weak. Rows give clone size only sometimes, using once, few, many, or a class for an expanded clone.

V: TRBV12-3/TRBV12-4; J: TRBJ1-4; length: 13; D: NA; size: NA; CDR3: CASKRDTGLKLFF
V: TRBV7-3; J: TRBJ2-2; length: 16; D: NA; size: NA; CDR3: CASSLGLRGNTGELFF
V: TRBV19; J: TRBJ1-5; length: 15; D: NA; size: NA; CDR3: CASSMVGYSNQPQHF
V: TRBV11-2; J: TRBJ1-1; length: 13; D: NA; size: NA; CDR3: CASSLDMELEAFF
V: TRBV5-1; J: TRBJ2-5; length: 14; D: NA; size: NA; CDR3: CASSLPTNQETQYF
V: TRBV7-6; J: TRBJ2-7; length: 15; D: NA; size: NA; CDR3: CASSLQGSSSYEQYF
V: TRBV9; J: TRBJ1-3; length: 15; D: NA; size: once; CDR3: CASSVAGGVGNTIYF
V: TRBV2; J: TRBJ1-1; length: 14; D: TRBD1; size: NA; CDR3: CASTAGQGVTEAFF
V: TRBV11-1; J: TRBJ2-2; length: 16; D: NA; size: once; CDR3: CASSPAAVTNTGELFF
V: TRBV27; J: TRBJ2-1; length: 18; D: TRBD2; size: NA; CDR3: CASSPIRTSGSSYNEQFF
V: TRBV4-2; J: TRBJ2-7; length: 14; D: NA; size: NA; CDR3: CASSQERERYEQYF
V: TRBV7-3; J: TRBJ2-7; length: 13; D: NA; size: NA; CDR3: CASSLIHTGEQYF